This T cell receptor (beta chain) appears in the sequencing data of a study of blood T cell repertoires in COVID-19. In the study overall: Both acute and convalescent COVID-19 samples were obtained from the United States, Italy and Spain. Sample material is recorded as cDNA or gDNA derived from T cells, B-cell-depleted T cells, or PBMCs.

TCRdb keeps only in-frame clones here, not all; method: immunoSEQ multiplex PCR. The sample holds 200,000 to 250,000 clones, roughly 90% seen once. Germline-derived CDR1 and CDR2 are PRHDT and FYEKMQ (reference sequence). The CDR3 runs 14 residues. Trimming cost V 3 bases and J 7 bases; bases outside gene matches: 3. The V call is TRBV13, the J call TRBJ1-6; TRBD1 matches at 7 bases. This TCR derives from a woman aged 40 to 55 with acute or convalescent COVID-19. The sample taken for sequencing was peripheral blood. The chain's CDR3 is CASSLTGRNSPLHF. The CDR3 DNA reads TGTGCCAGCAGCTTGACAGGGAGGAATTCACCCCTCCACTTT.